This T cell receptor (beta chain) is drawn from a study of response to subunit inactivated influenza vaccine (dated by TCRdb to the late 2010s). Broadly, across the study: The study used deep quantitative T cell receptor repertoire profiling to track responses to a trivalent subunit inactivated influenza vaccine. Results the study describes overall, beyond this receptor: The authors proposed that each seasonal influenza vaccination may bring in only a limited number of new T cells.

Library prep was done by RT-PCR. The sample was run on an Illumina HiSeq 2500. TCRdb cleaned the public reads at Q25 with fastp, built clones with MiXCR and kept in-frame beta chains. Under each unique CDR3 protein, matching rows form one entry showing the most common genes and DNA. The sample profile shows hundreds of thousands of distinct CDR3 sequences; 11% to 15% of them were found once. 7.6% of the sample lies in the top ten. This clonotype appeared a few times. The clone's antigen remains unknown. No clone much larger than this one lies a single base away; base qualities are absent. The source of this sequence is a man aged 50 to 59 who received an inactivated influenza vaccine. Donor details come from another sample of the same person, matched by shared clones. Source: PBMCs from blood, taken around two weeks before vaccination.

For the CDR3, the sequence is CASSEWEQFF. The bases read TGTGCCAGCAGTGAATGGGAGCAGTTCTTC. This sequence uses TRBV2 and TRBJ2-1, with the D gene call left open. V is pared back by 2 bases and J by 10 bases, with 3 bases lying between the germline termini. Taken from cysteine to phenylalanine, the CDR3 has 10 residues. Here the CDR3 DNA is all that survives: 30 bases in frame from base 1. Sequences SNHLY (CDR1) and FYNNEI (CDR2) are obtained from the germline V gene.